This TCR beta chain stems from a study of control samples from healthy donors and cancer patients. The CDR3 sequence is 13 residues long. CDR1 and CDR2 from the germline V gene are MNHEY and SMNVEV (reference sequence). V gave up 6 bases and J gave up 1 base, with 10 bases separating them. Method: immunoSEQ multiplex PCR; TCRdb's copy keeps in-frame clones and lacks some. The sample includes about 130,000 clones, around 94% of them seen just once. The V gene is TRBV27, the J gene TRBJ2-7; D is unresolved. This clonotype was sampled from a man aged 60 to 69 with colorectal cancer. The source material was PBMCs. CDR3 in amino acids: CASRPGSSYEQYF. Written as DNA, the CDR3 is TGTGCCAGCAGGCCCGGATCTTCCTACGAGCAGTACTTC.